This T cell receptor beta chain was captured in a study of tumor-infiltrating lymphocytes in primary liver carcinoma. Study conclusions and caveats: Among the pair types, tumor region pairs showed more overlap than tumor-adjacent and tumor-blood pairs. The top-250-clone fraction was significantly higher in tumors than in blood (p = 0.039).

Comments on this clonotype: Its specificity is not known.

Looked up from germline, CDR1 is SGHNT and CDR2 is YENEEA. The CDR3 is 15 amino acids. The V end was cut by 3 bases, the J end by 12 bases, with 20 bases between. For each extraction, RNA and DNA were obtained together from around 20-30 mg of unsorted bulk tissue. Starting material of 400 to 600 ng total RNA yielded TCR beta cDNA via a constant-region primer. Three nested multiplex PCR rounds, a slightly modified ARM-PCR method, built the TCR beta libraries. TRBV1-TRBV30 forward primers and a C-beta reverse primer were used in the first two PCR rounds, which each ran for approximately 9 cycles. TCRdb re-called the multiplex PCR reads with MiXCR, one entry per CDR3 protein. This table holds under 200,000 distinct CDR3 sequences, about 82% found once.

The sequenced material came from tumor tissue from primary liver carcinoma. The rearrangement links TRBV11-3 to TRBJ2-2; D is undetermined. This clonotype was sampled from a man aged 40-49 years with primary liver carcinoma and hepatitis B virus infection. The chain's CDR3 is CASSLSPRGHAKLFF. The DNA for the CDR3 is TGTGCCAGCAGCTTGTCCCCCAGAGGCCATGCGAAGCTGTTTTTT.